One sample yielded the 10 T cell receptor beta chains listed below, sequenced in a study of long-term antiretroviral therapy in people with HIV. Sequencing relied on immunoSEQ assay v3.0, run at survey level. Some clones are missing from TCRdb's copy, which holds only in-frame ones; the method was immunoSEQ multiplex PCR. The repertoire consists of fewer than 20,000 clones, with approximately 92% occurring once and the leading ten covering nearly 9.5%. The input for sequencing was unsorted PBMCs, taken 4.2 years after starting antiretroviral therapy. These receptors originate from a man aged 50-60 years with HIV.

The chain combines TRBV28 with TRBJ2-3; 10 bases align to TRBD2. The CDR3 covers 13 residues. Looked up from germline, CDR1 is MDHEN and CDR2 is SYDVKM. With 5 bases clipped from V and 5 bases from J, the junction kept 1 base outside the gene matches. Written as DNA, the CDR3 is TGTGCCAGCAGTAGCGGGGGGGGAGATACGCAGTATTTT. Its translation is CASSSGGGDTQYF.

The chain links TRBV27 to TRBJ2-7; 8 bases map to TRBD1. CDR1 MNHEY and CDR2 SMNVEV come from the germline V gene (reference sequence). This CDR3 contains 13 residues. J was trimmed by 2 bases and V by 6 bases; bases with no gene match: 3. Here the CDR3 reads CASRRTGTYEQYF. The CDR3 DNA follows: TGTGCCAGCAGGCGGACAGGGACCTACGAGCAGTACTTC.

This chain joins TRBV10-1 and TRBJ1-1, with D unresolved. Germline V gene lookup returns CDR1 WNHNN and CDR2 SYGVQD (reference sequence). V lost 3 bases to trimming and J lost 8 bases, with 10 bases between them. This CDR3 spans 12 amino acids. For the CDR3, the DNA is TGCGCCAGCAGTGATCCGAACATGGAAGCTTTCTTT. Amino acids: CASSDPNMEAFF.

The V call is TRBV19, the J call TRBJ2-3; no reliable D call. CDR1 is LNHDA, CDR2 SQIVND, per germline (reference sequence). V was shortened by 1 base and J by 3 bases, with 5 bases between the two germline ends. The CDR3 is 13 residues long. CDR3 DNA sequence: TGTGCCAGTAGTATAGGGCGAACAGATACGCAGTATTTT. Translated: CASSIGRTDTQYF.

This clone was seen only once. V and J are TRBV19 and TRBJ1-6; D is unresolved. The CDR3 totals 13 residues. Per germline, CDR1 LNHDA and CDR2 SQIVND (reference sequence). The V end was cut by 7 bases, the J end by 7 bases, with 11 bases between. CDR3 bases: TGTGCCAGTAATAGGGATGAGAATTCACCCCTCCACTTT. Its protein is CASNRDENSPLHF.

This chain connects TRBV4-3 to TRBJ2-1, with 8 bases that match TRBD1. There are 14 residues in the CDR3. The junction had 6 bases not matched to a gene; V was cut back by 5 bases and J by 6 bases. Looked up from germline, CDR1 is LGHNA and CDR2 is YSLEER. CDR3 sequence: CASSFGQGRNEQFF. CDR3 nucleotide sequence: TGCGCCAGCAGCTTCGGACAGGGTCGCAATGAGCAGTTCTTC.

This clone is a singleton in its sample. The chain joins TRBV7-9 to TRBJ1-2; TRBD1 agrees at 7 bases. Germline CDR1 is SEHNR and CDR2 is FQNEAQ (reference sequence). There are 14 residues in the CDR3. V dropped 2 bases and J dropped 7; count of bases not matched to a gene: 7. The CDR3 DNA sequence: TGTGCCAGCAGCTTAATCGAGGGGGCGAGTGGCTACACCTTC. The encoded protein is CASSLIEGASGYTF.

V usage is TRBV18 and J usage is TRBJ1-1; D is ambiguous. The germline CDR1 and CDR2 sequences are KGHSH and LQKENI. This CDR3 region has 14 residues. V was trimmed by 4 bases and J by 0 bases, leaving 9 bases between them. The CDR3 is CASSLGGMNTEAFF. As DNA, the CDR3 is TGTGCCAGCTCACTTGGAGGTATGAACACTGAAGCTTTCTTT.

CDR3 coding DNA: TGTGCCTGGAGTTGGGGGACAGGGAACTCACCCCTCCACTTT. Translated, it gives CAWSWGTGNSPLHF. V gene TRBV30 combines with J gene TRBJ1-6, with TRBD1 matching 9 bases. Per the germline V gene, CDR1 is GTSNPN and CDR2 is SVGIG (reference sequence). V dropped 2 bases and J dropped 10; count of bases not matched to a gene: 6. The CDR3 runs 14 residues.

The genes are TRBV11-2 and TRBJ1-1; 7 bases fit TRBD1. The CDR3 is 14 residues long. Germline V gene data show CDR1 as SGHAT and CDR2 as FQNNGV. V lost 1 base, J lost 5 bases, and 4 bases stayed unmatched. The CDR3 loop is CASSLGTGYTEAFF. Here the CDR3 DNA reads TGTGCCAGCAGCTTAGGGACAGGTTATACTGAAGCTTTCTTT.